Here is one TCR beta chain with its context. What it binds is unknown. These data are taken from a study of beta chain features in type 1 diabetes. Study as a whole: Age, gender, cell numbers and subset yield matched between patients and controls. Sorted cell examination encompassed 85 million to 130 million cells across all samples.

General study results and limits: For type 1 diabetes patients, VDJ junctions showed fewer insertions and more deletions. When Type 1 diabetes patients were examined, their TCRB CDR3s proved moderately but significantly shorter in all four CD4+ subsets.

Expressed TCRB transcripts were sequenced after all isolated RNA was converted to cDNA. The protocol was immunoSEQ multiplex PCR, while the TCRdb copy is restricted to in-frame clones and leaves out a portion. Of over 650,000 clones in the sample, 11% to 15% are singletons; the top ten hold just under 0.04%. The germline CDR1 and CDR2 sequences are MNHEY and SVGAGI. This CDR3 has 13 amino acids. The germline V and J ends were trimmed by 6 bases and 5 bases, with 11 bases remaining between them. This TCR was sampled from a young man with type 1 diabetes. The rearrangement joins TRBV6-5 to TRBJ1-5; TRBD1 might be the D (6 bases). Sequenced input: naive CD4+ T cells from blood. CDR3 DNA: TGTGCCAGCAGCCCCCGGACAGATCAGCCCCAGCATTTT. Translating gives CASSPRTDQPQHF.